This passage covers 22 T cell receptor beta chains from one sample sequenced in a study of TIL therapy for anti-PD-1-resistant metastatic lung cancer. Time point denoted: pre-treatment sample, taken before nivolumab and TIL therapy. This was the immunoSEQ v3 assay. Libraries were prepared by immunoSEQ multiplex PCR; TCRdb keeps only in-frame clonotypes and omits some of them. The table shows some 45,000 clones, with around 85% occurring only once. The material sequenced was blood, taken at baseline. The receptors were gathered from a person aged 25 to 85 with non-small cell lung cancer.

In nucleotides, the CDR3 is TGTGCCACCAGTTCCCTAACGAACACCGGGGAGCTGTTTTTT. Encoded protein: CATSSLTNTGELFF. The chain employs TRBV15 and TRBJ2-2, with D hard to call. Trimming shortened V by 6 bases and J by 0 bases, and 8 bases separated the two germline ends. The CDR3 has 14 residues. CDR1 LNHNV and CDR2 YYDKDF come from the germline V gene (reference sequence).

The V gene is TRBV5-1, the J gene TRBJ1-2, with 7 bases fitting TRBD1. Germline CDR1 reads SGHRS; CDR2 reads YFSETQ. This CDR3 is 15 amino acids long. Germline trimming cut 3 bases from V and 2 bases from J; bases unmatched to any gene: 7. The CDR3 loop reads CASSYSGRGNYGYTF. The CDR3 coding sequence is TGCGCCAGCAGCTACTCGGGCAGGGGGAACTATGGCTACACCTTC.

This chain links TRBV12-1 with TRBJ2-7. TRBV12-1 is recorded as a pseudogene. This CDR3 spans 16 amino acids. Here the CDR3 reads CASSSYTPPRFYEQYF. For the CDR3, the DNA is TGTGCCAGCAGCTCGTACACTCCGCCGCGATTTTACGAGCAGTACTTC.

This chain links TRBV6-5 with TRBJ1-3, with 10 positions matching TRBD1. Trimming at V came to 11 bases and at J to 4 bases, leaving 11 bases not matched to a gene. In germline, CDR1 is MNHEY, CDR2 SVGAGI. The CDR3 extends over 15 amino acids. The DNA of the CDR3 is TGTGCCGTCAGAAGGGACAGGGGCCCCGGAAACACCATATATTTT. Amino acids: CAVRRDRGPGNTIYF.

This clone turned up a few times. J is TRBJ1-3 and V is TRBV18, with a weak D call TRBD1 (5 bases). The CDR3 has 17 amino acids. Trimming cost V 4 bases and J 4 bases, with 20 bases left between them. Per the germline V gene, CDR1 is KGHSH and CDR2 is LQKENI. This CDR3 reads CASSRGQGQDSGNTIYF. CDR3 DNA sequence: TGTGCCAGCTCACGTGGGCAGGGCCAGGACTCCGGAAACACCATATATTTT.

This chain links TRBV24-1 with TRBJ1-1, with D uncertain. Germline V gene lookup returns CDR1 KGHDR and CDR2 SFDVKD. The V gene lost 10 bases and the J gene lost 0 bases, with 8 bases spanning the gap. CDR3 length equals 12 residues. Here the CDR3 reads CATRDLNTEAFF. The CDR3 region has the DNA TGTGCCACTCGGGATCTGAACACTGAAGCTTTCTTT.

The V gene is TRBV9, the J gene TRBJ2-2; D not certain. CDR1 is SGDLS, CDR2 YYNGEE, per germline. Trimming shortened V by 0 bases and J by 6 bases, and 6 bases separated the two germline ends. The CDR3 has 13 residues. The CDR3 here is CASSVDGPGELFF. The CDR3, as DNA: TGTGCCAGCAGCGTAGATGGCCCCGGGGAGCTGTTTTTT.

The chain is built from TRBV29-1 and TRBJ1-4, with D maybe TRBD1 (5 bases). Germline V gene lookup returns CDR1 SQVTM and CDR2 ANQGSEA. The V end was cut by 2 bases, the J end by 13 bases, with 8 bases between. This CDR3 comprises 10 residues. CDR3 residues: CSVEMGGLFF. The DNA of the CDR3 is TGCAGCGTTGAAATGGGGGGACTGTTTTTT.

The CDR3 reads CASSPDREVNTQYF. Here the CDR3 DNA reads TGTGCCAGCAGTCCAGACAGGGAGGTTAATACGCAGTATTTT. This chain uses TRBV7-9 with TRBJ2-3, with D maybe TRBD1 (7 bases). V was shortened by 6 bases and J by 7 bases, with 17 bases between the two germline ends. Germline V gene lookup returns CDR1 SEHNR and CDR2 FQNEAQ (reference sequence). There are 14 residues in the CDR3.

The V and J genes are TRBV12-3 or TRBV12-4 and TRBJ2-5; a possible D gene is TRBD1 (5 bases). This CDR3 comprises 13 residues. Trimming shortened V by 2 bases and J by 9 bases, and 13 bases separated the two germline ends. The CDR3 here is CASSLLEIGAQYF. The CDR3 DNA follows: TGTGCCAGCAGTTTATTGGAAATAGGGGCCCAGTACTTC.

This clone is a singleton in its sample. The gene calls are TRBV11-2 and TRBJ1-1, with 9 nucleotides matching TRBD1. CDR3 length: 16 residues. Per germline, CDR1 SGHAT and CDR2 FQNNGV. The V segment lost 0 bases and the J segment 4 bases; nucleotides outside the gene matches: 6. The CDR3 spells CASSLDYGTGITEAFF. The CDR3 region has the DNA TGTGCCAGCAGCTTAGATTATGGGACAGGGATCACTGAAGCTTTCTTT. The variable domain in full, completed from reference TRBV11-2 and TRBJ1-1, reads EAGVAQSPRYKIIEKRQSVAFWCNPISGHATLYWYQQILGQGPKLLIQFQNNGVVDDSQLPKDRFSAERLKGVDSTLKIQPAKLEDSAVYLCASSLDYGTGITEAFFGQGTRLTVV.

V and J are TRBV6-5 and TRBJ2-1; tentative D call: TRBD1 (5 bases). CDR3 length equals 14 residues. Per germline, CDR1 MNHEY and CDR2 SVGAGI. Trimming removed 4 bases from V and 3 bases from J, with 10 bases in between. This chain's CDR3 is CASSSQGGYNEQFF. The CDR3 coding sequence is TGTGCCAGCAGTTCCCAGGGCGGCTACAATGAGCAGTTCTTC.

V and J are TRBV4-2 and TRBJ1-4, with 8 bases lining up with TRBD1. This CDR3 contains 16 residues. Germline CDR1 LGHNA, CDR2 YNFKEQ. V was pared by 1 base and J by 7 bases, with 8 bases of the junction left unmatched. The DNA for the CDR3 is TGTGCCAGCAGCCAAGTATCCGGACAGGGCGGTGAAAAACTGTTTTTT. It translates to CASSQVSGQGGEKLFF.

The J gene is TRBJ1-2, the V gene TRBV29-1; D remains unclear. The germline CDR1 and CDR2 sequences are SQVTM and ANQGSEA. Deletions cut 6 bases from V and 3 bases from J, with 8 bases between. The CDR3 spans 11 residues. This CDR3 reads CSVGWDYGYTF. The CDR3 nucleotides are TGCAGCGTCGGATGGGACTATGGCTACACCTTC.

The chain employs TRBV4-3 and TRBJ2-3; 7 nucleotides align to TRBD2. CDR1 and CDR2 (germline): LGHNA, YSLEER. The length of the CDR3 is 16 residues. The junction had 9 bases not matched to a gene; V was cut back by 4 bases and J by 2 bases. CDR3 amino acids: CASSPSWGGSTDTQYF. DNA of the CDR3: TGCGCCAGCAGCCCCAGTTGGGGGGGGTCCACAGATACGCAGTATTTT.

This rearrangement joins TRBV2 to TRBJ1-2; 7 bases agree with TRBD1. Germline V lookup: CDR1 SNHLY, CDR2 FYNNEI. J was trimmed by 2 bases and V by 6 bases; bases with no gene match: 3. The CDR3 runs 13 residues. CDR3 in amino acids: CASRVDRNYGYTF. CDR3 nucleotide sequence: TGTGCCAGCAGAGTGGACAGGAACTATGGCTACACCTTC.

V is TRBV3-1 (or the pseudogene TRBV3-2) and J is TRBJ1-3; 7 bases are shared with TRBD1. The CDR3 runs 14 residues. The V and J ends lost 3 bases and 3 bases, in that order; junction bases with no gene match: 2. Germline CDR1 is LGHDT and CDR2 is YNNKEL (reference sequence). The CDR3 region has the DNA TGTGCCAGCAGCCACAGGGGGATTGGAAACACCATATATTTT. Its translation: CASSHRGIGNTIYF.

The rearrangement joins TRBV27 to TRBJ2-1, with D perhaps matching TRBD2 (6 bases). Germline CDR1 is MNHEY and CDR2 is SMNVEV (reference sequence). Deletions cut 7 bases from V and 6 bases from J, with 16 bases between. The CDR3 is made up of 14 amino acids. CDR3 amino acids: CASKVPGRTNEQFF. The DNA for the CDR3 is TGTGCCAGCAAGGTTCCCGGGAGAACCAATGAGCAGTTCTTC.

V is TRBV12-3 or TRBV12-4 and J is TRBJ2-2; D might be TRBD2 (6 bases). The CDR3 totals 12 residues. V dropped 4 bases and J dropped 7 bases, with 7 bases sitting between them. The DNA of the CDR3 is TGTGCCAGCAGTTGGGGGGTCGGGGAGCTGTTTTTT. It encodes CASSWGVGELFF.

The rearrangement links TRBV11-2 to TRBJ2-1, with 8 bases that match TRBD1. Germline V gene data show CDR1 as SGHAT and CDR2 as FQNNGV. Unmatched junction bases numbered 13, after V lost 5 bases and J lost 10 bases. The CDR3 has 15 amino acids. CDR3 amino acids: CASSPGQGQWEEQFF. The CDR3 DNA follows: TGTGCCAGCAGCCCAGGACAGGGACAATGGGAAGAGCAGTTCTTC.

V is TRBV7-2 and J is TRBJ2-1; 8 nucleotides align to TRBD2. Per the germline V gene, CDR1 is SGHTA and CDR2 is FQGNSA. The CDR3 length is 14 residues. After removal of 6 bases from V and 5 bases from J, the junction contained 6 bases not matched to a gene. CDR3 region: CASRSQREHNEQFF. The CDR3 DNA reads TGTGCCAGCAGATCTCAGCGGGAGCACAATGAGCAGTTCTTC.

The chain has TRBV27 and TRBJ2-3; 12 bases are shared with TRBD2. This CDR3 contains 16 residues. V shed 2 bases and J 2 bases; nucleotides not matched to a gene: 2. In germline, CDR1 is MNHEY, CDR2 SMNVEV (reference sequence). The CDR3 region is CASSLRLAGATDTQYF. CDR3 in DNA: TGTGCCAGCAGTTTAAGACTAGCGGGGGCCACAGATACGCAGTATTTT.